The following is a T cell receptor (beta chain) sequence with its context. What it recognizes is unknown. Germline CDR1 is DFQATT and CDR2 is SNEGSKA (reference sequence). V was clipped by 6 bases and J by 4 bases; unmatched bases: 5. The CDR3 sequence is 13 residues long. From the RACE reads, TCRdb called clonotypes with MiXCR, one entry per CDR3 protein. The sample gives approximately 49,000 distinct CDR3 sequences, about 9% of which show up once; roughly 4% is in the top ten. These data are taken from a study of human T cells and chemical hapten exposure. Study-wide context: Weekly administration of diphenylcyclopropenone to the scalp of patients continued throughout the roughly 22-week study. TCR yield per sample varied, mainly due to pooled library volumes. Findings and caveats of the study: There was no change with DPC sensitization in TCRs above 1 in 1000 frequency.

Time point of the sample: patch test 1, 2 weeks after DPC sensitization. The treatment was: therapeutic diphenylcyclopropenone sensitization with weekly scalp DPC. The drawing of blood occurred before each patch test was applied. The sample consisted of whole blood, taken in connection with sensitization to the hapten diphenylcyclopropenone (DPC). V is TRBV20-1 and J is TRBJ2-1; 8 bases fit TRBD2. The sequence was collected from a woman aged 50 to 60 with alopecia areata. Some clones in this sample may be carry-over from other donors' samples. The CDR3 loop reads CSAREGGYNEQFF. CDR3 in DNA: TGCAGTGCACGGGAGGGAGGTTACAATGAGCAGTTCTTC.